A single sample gave rise to the 18 T cell receptor beta chains below, sequenced in a study of human thymus T cells (dated by TCRdb to the early 2020s). Library preparation was by the immunoSEQ multiplex PCR assay. TCRdb stores this immuneACCESS table with in-frame sequences only. Part of the clones is absent; in the studies checked, under half of the shortfall reflects unresolved V genes, and no reason is known for the rest. Recorded for this sample are 100,000 to 150,000 clones; around 96% of them occurred a single time. The ten largest account for 0.024% of the sample. Thymus tissue was collected as surgical resects that were removed during corrective cardiac surgery. Sequencing used thymus tissue. Receptors were obtained from a boy under two years old with a congenital heart defect but otherwise immunologically healthy.

This chain joins TRBV25-1 and TRBJ2-4, with 9 positions matching TRBD1. The CDR3 is made up of 16 amino acids. Germline CDR1 MGHDK, CDR2 SYGVNS. V lost 4 bases, J lost 3 bases, and 7 bases stayed unmatched. CDR3 in DNA: TGTGCCAGCAGTGGGACAGGGGAGTACGGCAAAAACATTCAGTACTTC. Encoded protein: CASSGTGEYGKNIQYF.

CDR3 region: CASSLSGPDTSYEQYF. Here the CDR3 DNA reads TGTGCCAGCAGTTTAAGTGGCCCGGACACATCCTACGAGCAGTACTTC. The gene calls are TRBV27 and TRBJ2-7; a possible D gene is TRBD1 (5 bases). Germline assignment: CDR1 MNHEY and CDR2 SMNVEV (reference sequence). V gave up 2 bases and J gave up 1 base, with 15 bases separating them. The CDR3 spans 16 residues.

This clone has a single count. The gene calls are TRBV28 and TRBJ2-5; 8 bases align to TRBD2. The V segment lost 6 bases and the J segment 5 bases; nucleotides outside the gene matches: 2. Germline CDR1 and CDR2: MDHEN and SYDVKM. CDR3 length: 12 amino acids. CDR3 loop: CASRTGGETQYF. The CDR3 DNA reads as TGTGCCAGCAGAACGGGGGGGGAGACCCAGTACTTC.

The rearrangement links TRBV4-1 to TRBJ2-3, with 9 nucleotides matching TRBD2. J gave up 4 bases and V 1 base, and 6 bases lay outside the gene matches. The CDR3 is made up of 16 amino acids. Germline V gives CDR1 MGHRA, CDR2 YSYEKL. The CDR3 bases are TGCGCCAGCAGCCAAGCCGGCGGGGGGGCGGCAGATACGCAGTATTTT. It codes for CASSQAGGGAADTQYF.

V and J are TRBV4-1 and TRBJ2-3, with a weak D call TRBD1 (5 bases). Germline CDR1 is MGHRA and CDR2 is YSYEKL. The CDR3 has 14 residues. Trimming removed 3 bases from V and 2 bases from J, with 9 bases in between. The DNA for the CDR3 is TGCGCCAGCAGCCAGGGGCGAAACACAGATACGCAGTATTTT. It specifies CASSQGRNTDTQYF.

The chain couples TRBV2 to TRBJ2-1, with 10 bases aligning to TRBD1. The CDR3 has 14 residues. Germline V gene sequence: CDR1 SNHLY, CDR2 FYNNEI. J gave up 6 bases and V 6 bases, and 5 bases lay outside the gene matches. The CDR3 reads CASRDRGHLNEQFF. DNA of the CDR3: TGTGCCAGCAGAGACAGGGGGCATCTCAATGAGCAGTTCTTC.

The J gene is TRBJ2-3, the V gene TRBV5-6; the D is unclear. In germline, CDR1 is SGHDT, CDR2 YYEEEE. The CDR3 is made up of 13 amino acids. V lost 0 bases, J lost 3 bases, and 5 bases lay in between. DNA for the CDR3: TGTGCCAGCAGCTTGGCCAGAACAGATACGCAGTATTTT. This codes for CASSLARTDTQYF.

V usage is TRBV25-1 and J usage is TRBJ2-5; maybe TRBD2 (6 bases). This CDR3 is built from 15 residues. Germline V lookup: CDR1 MGHDK, CDR2 SYGVNS. V was shortened by 4 bases and J by 3 bases, with 15 bases between the two germline ends. This CDR3 is CASSATTGEEETQYF. CDR3 nucleotide sequence: TGTGCCAGCAGTGCGACGACTGGGGAGGAAGAGACCCAGTACTTC.

This chain links TRBV9 with TRBJ2-3; D is ambiguous. The CDR3 consists of 12 residues. CDR1 SGDLS and CDR2 YYNGEE come from the germline V gene. Trimming left V 3 bases short and J 2 bases short, with 4 bases between. The CDR3 DNA reads TGTGCCAGCAGCGCGGTCACAGATACGCAGTATTTT. It translates to CASSAVTDTQYF.

The rearrangement links TRBV4-2 to TRBJ2-2; D perhaps matches TRBD2 (6 bases). CDR1 is LGHNA, CDR2 YNFKEQ, per germline. V was shortened by 1 base and J by 2 bases, with 8 bases between the two germline ends. The CDR3 sequence is 15 residues long. The CDR3 sequence is CASSQAGTNTGELFF. The CDR3 bases are TGTGCCAGCAGCCAAGCTGGGACTAACACCGGGGAGCTGTTTTTT.

The chain uses TRBV11-2 and TRBJ2-1, with 9 bases identical to TRBD2. Germline V lookup: CDR1 SGHAT, CDR2 FQNNGV. There are 19 residues in the CDR3. V dropped 3 bases and J dropped 0; count of bases not matched to a gene: 12. The CDR3 coding sequence is TGTGCCAGCAGCTTGACAGGGTCCGCGGGGGGGCCCTCCTACAATGAGCAGTTCTTC. Translation gives CASSLTGSAGGPSYNEQFF. Full variable domain (missing parts from reference TRBV11-2 and TRBJ2-1): EAGVAQSPRYKIIEKRQSVAFWCNPISGHATLYWYQQILGQGPKLLIQFQNNGVVDDSQLPKDRFSAERLKGVDSTLKIQPAKLEDSAVYLCASSLTGSAGGPSYNEQFFGPGTRLTVL.

This chain links TRBV6-5 with TRBJ2-7, with D tentatively TRBD1 (5 bases). There are 16 residues in the CDR3. Looked up from germline, CDR1 is MNHEY and CDR2 is SVGAGI. Trimming took 0 bases from V and 3 from J, leaving 15 bases between them. The CDR3 coding sequence is TGTGCCAGCAGTTACTCCGACAGACCATCGATCTACGAGCAGTACTTC. Its protein is CASSYSDRPSIYEQYF.

The rearrangement links TRBV6-5 to TRBJ1-1; D is perhaps TRBD1 (5 bases). Germline V gene data show CDR1 as MNHEY and CDR2 as SVGAGI. Trimming stripped 5 bases from V and 1 base from J, with 8 bases between. CDR3 length equals 13 residues. The CDR3 DNA is TGTGCCAGCAGTACTCAGGGGAACACTGAAGCTTTCTTT. Translation: CASSTQGNTEAFF.

CDR3 region: CTTGGKGRAGTGELFF. CDR3 nucleotides: TGCACGACAGGGGGTAAAGGGAGGGCCGGAACCGGGGAGCTGTTTTTT. The rearrangement joins TRBV29-1 to TRBJ2-2, with TRBD1 identical over 9 bases. The germline V gene encodes CDR1 SQVTM and CDR2 ANQGSEA. CDR3 length: 16 residues.

The CDR3 sequence is CASSSPYNEQFF. CDR3 sequence (DNA): TGTGCCAGCAGCTCCCCCTACAATGAGCAGTTCTTC. The chain recombines TRBV12-1 with TRBJ2-1. TRBV12-1 is termed a pseudogene. The CDR3 is made up of 12 amino acids.

The chain couples TRBV7-2 to TRBJ2-7; 10 bases agree with TRBD2. This CDR3 spans 16 amino acids. V was clipped by 4 bases and J by 3 bases; unmatched bases: 9. The germline CDR1 and CDR2 sequences are SGHTA and FQGNSA. CDR3 region: CASSSQDVAGGYEQYF. CDR3 DNA sequence: TGTGCCAGCAGCTCCCAAGACGTAGCGGGGGGCTACGAGCAGTACTTC.

The CDR3 coding sequence is TGTGCCAGCAGCTTGACTGGGGCAGGGGGCTACGAGCAGTACTTC. It encodes CASSLTGAGGYEQYF. The chain combines TRBV5-4 with TRBJ2-7; TRBD1 aligns across 7 bases. J was trimmed by 3 bases and V by 1 base; bases with no gene match: 7. The CDR3 totals 15 residues. CDR1 is SGHNT, CDR2 YYREEE, per germline (reference sequence).

The V and J genes are TRBV27 and TRBJ2-5; the D gene is possibly TRBD1 (6 bases). Looked up from germline, CDR1 is MNHEY and CDR2 is SMNVEV (reference sequence). The CDR3 is 13 residues long. The V and J ends lost 6 bases and 3 bases respectively, with 11 bases between them. The chain's CDR3 is CASSCTGKETQYF. The CDR3 DNA follows: TGTGCCAGCAGCTGTACAGGGAAAGAGACCCAGTACTTC.